The 7 T cell receptor beta chains below were found in one sample sequenced in a study of shared clonotypes between healthy human individuals. Data came from immunoSEQ multiplex PCR; TCRdb stores just in-frame clones and leaves some out. The sample yields approximately 640,000 clones, 55% to 75% seen once. Material: memory CD4+ T cells sorted from blood. Subset meaning: CD45RA-negative fraction. The receptors derive from a woman in her twenties or thirties in good health.

The gene calls are TRBV10-2 and TRBJ2-5, with D tentatively TRBD1 or TRBD2 (6 bases each). The CDR3 extends over 12 amino acids. The germline V and J ends were trimmed by 8 bases and 5 bases, with 12 bases remaining between them. Germline V gene data show CDR1 as WSHSY and CDR2 as SAAADI. CDR3 sequence reads: CASGGLHETQYF. CDR3 bases: TGCGCCAGCGGGGGGCTCCACGAGACCCAGTACTTC.

The chain recombines TRBV6-1 with TRBJ1-5; 9 positions match TRBD1. The V gene end was trimmed by 2 bases and the J gene end by 7 bases; junction bases not matched to a gene: 9. The CDR3 contains 16 residues. Germline assignment: CDR1 MNHNS and CDR2 SASEGT. The CDR3 DNA is TGTGCCAGCAGTGAAAGAGCCGGGACAGGGCCCCAGCCCCAGCATTTT. Translation gives CASSERAGTGPQPQHF.

This clone turned up a few times. The chain uses TRBV15 and TRBJ2-7; 9 nucleotides match TRBD1. CDR1 and CDR2 (germline): LNHNV, YYDKDF (reference sequence). This CDR3 region has 13 residues. Trimming took 1 base from V and 9 from J; bases not matched to a gene: 4. This chain's CDR3 is CATSRGDRVRQYF. The CDR3 nucleotides are TGTGCCACCAGCAGAGGGGACAGGGTAAGGCAGTACTTC.

This clone was detected only once. CDR3 amino acids: CASWDSSYEQYF. The CDR3 bases are TGTGCCAGCTGGGACAGCTCCTACGAGCAGTACTTC. This sequence joins TRBV28 and TRBJ2-5, with 7 bases identical to TRBD1. The DNA end is a closer match to TRBJ2-7, so the J assignment may be wrong. From germline, CDR1 is MDHEN and CDR2 SYDVKM. The CDR3 spans 12 residues.

The genes are TRBV2 and TRBJ1-2; D uncertain. Germline values: CDR1 SNHLY, CDR2 FYNNEI. V shed 7 bases and J shed 13 bases, with 25 bases lying between them. This CDR3 contains 14 residues. In DNA, the CDR3 is TGTGCCAGCACCATGACGGAGAAGATCCGAATTTCCACCTTC. Amino acids: CASTMTEKIRISTF.

The rearrangement links TRBV4-1 to TRBJ2-7, with D possibly matching TRBD2 (6 bases). V was cut by 1 base and J by 3 bases, with 16 bases left in between. The CDR3 contains 16 residues. Per germline, CDR1 MGHRA and CDR2 YSYEKL. The CDR3 sequence is CASSQVYRGNSYEQYF. DNA of the CDR3: TGCGCCAGCAGCCAAGTCTATCGGGGGAATAGCTACGAGCAGTACTTC.

This chain connects TRBV6-1 to TRBJ2-7; D is unresolved. V was cut by 6 bases and J by 1 base, with 13 bases left in between. There are 14 residues in the CDR3. CDR1 and CDR2 from the germline V gene are MNHNS and SASEGT. Here the CDR3 reads CASSPRHGSYEQYF. In nucleotides, the CDR3 is TGTGCCAGCAGCCCACGGCATGGATCCTACGAGCAGTACTTC.